This T cell receptor beta chain was captured in a study of blood T cell repertoires in COVID-19. Study overall: The cDNA or gDNA used as material had been derived from T cells, B-cell-depleted T cells, or PBMCs.

In its sample, this clone was seen once. CDR1 MNHEY and CDR2 SVGAGI come from the germline V gene. V shed 8 bases and J shed 6 bases, with 19 bases lying between them. The CDR3 is made up of 14 amino acids. Study processing details: Nucleated cell number was recorded as an estimate derived from reference gene primer amplification. Data came from immunoSEQ multiplex PCR; TCRdb stores just in-frame clones and leaves some out. V, J and clone size are taken as reported in that table, and D and trimming were inferred from the DNA itself. The repertoire holds more than 85,000 clones, with roughly 85% as singletons.

The TCR sequence derives from a woman aged 60-75 years with acute or convalescent COVID-19. The genes are TRBV6-5 and TRBJ1-1; D uncertain. The sample comprised peripheral blood. CDR3 coding DNA: TGTGCCAGCGGCCCGTTCGAGTTCGGGGCTGAAGCTTTCTTT. Translating gives CASGPFEFGAEAFF.